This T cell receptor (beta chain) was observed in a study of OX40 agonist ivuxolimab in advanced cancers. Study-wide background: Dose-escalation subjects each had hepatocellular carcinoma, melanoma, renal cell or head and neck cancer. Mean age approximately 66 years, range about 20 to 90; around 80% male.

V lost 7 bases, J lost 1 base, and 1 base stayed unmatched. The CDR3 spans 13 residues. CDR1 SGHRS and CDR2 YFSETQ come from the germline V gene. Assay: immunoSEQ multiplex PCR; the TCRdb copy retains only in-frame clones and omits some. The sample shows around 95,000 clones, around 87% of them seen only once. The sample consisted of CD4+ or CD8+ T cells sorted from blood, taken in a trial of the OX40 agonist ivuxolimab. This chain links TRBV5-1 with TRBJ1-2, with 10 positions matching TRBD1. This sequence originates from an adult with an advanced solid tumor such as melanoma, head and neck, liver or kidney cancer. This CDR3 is CASGTGDNYGYTF. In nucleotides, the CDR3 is TGCGCCAGCGGGACAGGGGATAACTATGGCTACACCTTC.